This passage covers 20 T cell receptor beta chains from one sample sequenced in a study of cytomegalovirus exposure and HLA in healthy donors. Both 60 Vbeta primers and 13 Jbeta primers went into the PCR. Clones were sequenced by immunoSEQ multiplex PCR, and TCRdb holds only the in-frame ones, with some missing. The sample comprises 99,000 or so clones, over 70% of which are singletons, and 2% to 2.5% rests with the top ten. What was sequenced was PBMCs. The receptors were gathered from a man younger than 40 in good health and CMV-seronegative.

The chain links TRBV5-1 to TRBJ1-3; no clear D. Trimming left V 0 bases short and J 0 bases short, with 7 bases between. CDR1 and CDR2 (germline): SGHRS, YFSETQ. The CDR3 contains 15 residues. CDR3: CASSLGQNSGNTIYF. CDR3 in DNA: TGCGCCAGCAGCTTGGGCCAGAACTCTGGAAACACCATATATTTT.

This clone was seen just once. DNA of the CDR3: TGTGCCAGCAGTTCCCCGGGACAGGGTGTCAACTATGGCTACACCTTC. Translated, it gives CASSSPGQGVNYGYTF. The rearrangement joins TRBV28 to TRBJ1-2; TRBD1 agrees at 9 bases. Trimming cost V 4 bases and J 2 bases; bases outside gene matches: 8. Germline V gene lookup returns CDR1 MDHEN and CDR2 SYDVKM. The CDR3 spans 16 residues.

V usage is TRBV7-2 and J usage is TRBJ2-3; 12 nucleotides align to TRBD2. J gave up 4 bases and V 7 bases, and 15 bases lay outside the gene matches. Germline V lookup: CDR1 SGHTA, CDR2 FQGNSA. The CDR3 is 18 amino acids. Here the CDR3 DNA reads TGTGCCAGCACCCGAAGGACTAGCGGGGTTACGGGGGCAGATACGCAGTATTTT. This codes for CASTRRTSGVTGADTQYF. Full variable domain (remainder filled in from reference TRBV7-2 and TRBJ2-3): GAGVSQSPSNKVTEKGKDVELRCDPISGHTALYWYRQSLGQGLEFLIYFQGNSAPDKSGLPSDRFSAERTGGSVSTLTIQRTQQEDSAVYLCASTRRTSGVTGADTQYFGPGTRLTVL.

This chain uses TRBV10-1 with TRBJ1-1; D gene uncertain. Trimming shortened V by 2 bases and J by 0 bases, and 7 bases separated the two germline ends. The CDR3 is 14 amino acids. Germline V gives CDR1 WNHNN, CDR2 SYGVQD (reference sequence). CDR3 in DNA: TGCGCCAGCAGTGAGGGGCAGATGAACACTGAAGCTTTCTTT. It is translated as CASSEGQMNTEAFF.

This chain uses TRBV18 with TRBJ1-2, with D possibly matching TRBD1 (5 bases). V was trimmed by 0 bases and J by 6 bases, leaving 11 bases between them. Germline-derived CDR1 and CDR2 are KGHSH and LQKENI. This CDR3 has 14 amino acids. The CDR3 is CASSPPGGWDGYTF. CDR3 DNA sequence: TGTGCCAGCTCACCACCGGGGGGTTGGGATGGCTACACCTTC.

J is TRBJ2-7 and V is TRBV11-1; possibly TRBD1 for D (5 bases). Germline CDR1 SGHAT, CDR2 FQDESV (reference sequence). The CDR3 extends over 12 amino acids. V lost 5 bases to trimming and J lost 6 bases, with 11 bases between them. CDR3 sequence: CASSQQTGEQYF. CDR3 sequence (DNA): TGTGCCAGCAGCCAACAAACAGGCGAGCAGTACTTC. The full variable domain, in which reference TRBV11-1 and TRBJ2-7 provide the parts outside the CDR3, is EAEVAQSPRYKITEKSQAVAFWCDPISGHATLYWYRQILGQGPELLVQFQDESVVDDSQLPKDRFSAERLKGVDSTLKIQPAELGDSAMYLCASSQQTGEQYFGPGTRLTVT.

The V and J genes are TRBV6-5 and TRBJ2-3; 7 positions agree with TRBD2. Per germline, CDR1 MNHEY and CDR2 SVGAGI. The J segment lost 0 bases and the V segment lost 5 bases, leaving 2 bases of the junction unmatched. The CDR3 runs 14 residues. The CDR3 is CASSRTSSTDTQYF. CDR3 sequence (DNA): TGTGCCAGCAGTCGGACTAGTAGCACAGATACGCAGTATTTT.

The rearrangement joins TRBV2 to TRBJ1-3; D possibly corresponds to TRBD1 (5 bases). Germline-derived CDR1 and CDR2 are SNHLY and FYNNEI. This CDR3 spans 14 amino acids. The V end lost 8 bases, the J end lost 0 bases, and 11 bases lay between the germline ends. The CDR3 loop reads CASSPGHSGNTIYF. DNA of the CDR3: TGTGCCAGCTCCCCAGGGCACTCTGGAAACACCATATATTTT.

This clone was recorded only once. This chain links TRBV29-1 with TRBJ2-1, with TRBD2 as a possible D gene (6 bases). CDR1 SQVTM and CDR2 ANQGSEA come from the germline V gene. V dropped 4 bases and J dropped 2 bases, with 15 bases sitting between them. This CDR3 region has 15 residues. Written as DNA, the CDR3 is TGCAGCGTTGCGACCGGGAGAAGGGCCTACAATGAGCAGTTCTTC. Amino acid sequence: CSVATGRRAYNEQFF.

As regards this clone: This specimen includes other DNA sequences encoding the same CDR3. The chain couples TRBV28 to TRBJ1-1, with a tentative D call TRBD1 (5 bases). This CDR3 has 12 amino acids. Trimming removed 7 bases at V and 8 bases at J, with 14 bases between. Germline-derived CDR1 and CDR2 are MDHEN and SYDVKM. The DNA for the CDR3 is TGTGCCAGCACCTGGACACACAGAGAAGCTTTCTTT. Encoded protein: CASTWTHREAFF.

The chain uses TRBV18 and TRBJ2-7; D gene unclear. CDR1 and CDR2 from the germline V gene are KGHSH and LQKENI. This CDR3 has 13 residues. Trimming cost V 0 bases and J 3 bases, with 6 bases left between them. Written as DNA, the CDR3 is TGTGCCAGCTCACCACCTTCCCACTACGAGCAGTACTTC. Translation: CASSPPSHYEQYF. The full variable domain, completed using reference TRBV18 and TRBJ2-7, is NAGVMQNPRHLVRRRGQEARLRCSPMKGHSHVYWYRQLPEEGLKFMVYLQKENIIDESGMPKERFSAEFPKEGPSILRIQQVVRGDSAAYFCASSPPSHYEQYFGPGTRLTVT.

The chain has TRBV7-2 and TRBJ2-3; 9 bases map to TRBD2. After removal of 0 bases from V and 5 bases from J, the junction contained 6 bases not matched to a gene. This CDR3 has 16 residues. Germline CDR1 reads SGHTA; CDR2 reads FQGNSA. For the CDR3, the DNA is TGTGCCAGCAGCTTAGCTGGGACTAGCTATGTAGATACGCAGTATTTT. It yields the protein CASSLAGTSYVDTQYF.

Only a few counts were recorded for this clone. The sample holds other DNA sequences that translate to the same CDR3. The chain links TRBV6-5 to TRBJ2-7, with 9 bases matching TRBD1. Germline loops: CDR1 MNHEY, CDR2 SVGAGI. After removal of 2 bases from V and 1 base from J, the junction contained 3 bases not matched to a gene. This CDR3 region has 15 residues. CDR3 in amino acids: CASSYSGTGSYEQYF. CDR3 coding DNA: TGTGCCAGCAGTTACAGCGGGACAGGGTCCTACGAGCAGTACTTC.

The chain links TRBV5-4 to TRBJ2-7; D may be TRBD1 (5 bases). Trimming cost V 4 bases and J 3 bases, with 11 bases left between them. The CDR3 loop spans 13 amino acids. Germline V CDR1 and CDR2: SGHNT, YYREEE (reference sequence). In nucleotides, the CDR3 is TGTGCCAGCAGCATTGGGGCCTTCTACGAGCAGTACTTC. Protein: CASSIGAFYEQYF.

The V call is TRBV5-6, the J call TRBJ1-1, with 8 bases lining up with TRBD1. The CDR3 extends over 14 amino acids. From germline, CDR1 is SGHDT and CDR2 YYEEEE. Unmatched junction bases numbered 2, after V lost 0 bases and J lost 4 bases. Here the CDR3 DNA reads TGTGCCAGCAGCTTGGGGACAGGGTTCACTGAAGCTTTCTTT. Its translation is CASSLGTGFTEAFF.

This clone was seen only a few times. The J gene is TRBJ2-1, the V gene TRBV7-8; TRBD2 aligns across 12 bases. There are 16 residues in the CDR3. J was trimmed by 8 bases and V by 4 bases; bases with no gene match: 9. CDR1 is SGHVS, CDR2 FQNEAQ, per germline. The CDR3: CASSSRLAGDGHEQFF. CDR3 coding DNA: TGTGCCAGCAGCTCGCGACTAGCGGGGGACGGGCATGAGCAGTTCTTC.

The rearrangement joins TRBV5-1 to TRBJ1-1; 10 nucleotides match TRBD1. Germline V lookup: CDR1 SGHRS, CDR2 YFSETQ. This CDR3 is 14 amino acids long. Germline trimming cut 4 bases from V and 5 bases from J; bases unmatched to any gene: 5. CDR3: CASSAGQGGTEAFF. In DNA form, the CDR3 reads TGCGCCAGCAGCGCAGGACAGGGGGGTACTGAAGCTTTCTTT.

The V call is TRBV6-6, the J call TRBJ1-5, with D unresolved. Trimming pared 6 bases from V and 6 bases from J, leaving 18 bases between. This CDR3 is 15 amino acids long. CDR1 is MNHNY, CDR2 SVGAGI, per germline (reference sequence). The CDR3 loop reads CASSASYGGGQPQHF. Here the CDR3 DNA reads TGTGCCAGCAGCGCCTCCTACGGAGGTGGTCAGCCCCAGCATTTT.

The chain carries TRBV5-4 and TRBJ2-6, with a possible D match to TRBD1 (6 bases). The CDR3 extends over 16 amino acids. Deletions cut 4 bases from V and 4 bases from J, with 15 bases between. Germline values: CDR1 SGHNT, CDR2 YYREEE (reference sequence). The CDR3 reads CASSPVVGTGANVLTF. The CDR3 DNA follows: TGTGCCAGCAGCCCTGTGGTGGGGACAGGGGCCAACGTCCTGACTTTC.

The chain combines TRBV6-6 with TRBJ2-3; 12 bases agree with TRBD2. Germline trimming cut 6 bases from V and 6 bases from J; bases unmatched to any gene: 7. Germline CDR1 and CDR2: MNHNY and SVGAGI (reference sequence). The CDR3 totals 15 residues. In nucleotides, the CDR3 is TGTGCCAGCAGCCACCCTAGCGGGGGGGCGGATACGCAGTATTTT. It encodes CASSHPSGGADTQYF.